These 7 T cell receptor beta chains came from one sample sequenced in a study of spatial heterogeneity in lung cancer. Noted time point: blood at routine non-recurrence follow-up after resection. One entry per CDR3 protein results from TCRdb running MiXCR on the 5' RACE reads. The sample includes approximately 39,000 distinct CDR3 sequences, more than 6.5% of them seen just once. This specimen was PBMCs, taken at follow-up. Receptor source: a male donor with early-stage non-small cell lung cancer.

This clonotype appeared many times. This chain uses TRBV7-9 with TRBJ2-3; D call uncertain. From germline, CDR1 is SEHNR and CDR2 FQNEAQ (reference sequence). With 2 bases removed from V and 2 bases from J, the gap between germline ends came to 11 bases. The CDR3 sequence is 15 residues long. The CDR3 reads CASSLLSVITDTQYF. As DNA, the CDR3 is TGTGCCAGCAGCTTATTATCAGTCATCACAGATACGCAGTATTTT.

Details on this clonotype: A clone one base away is much larger, so this may be a read error. The chain uses TRBV3-1 and TRBJ2-5; perhaps TRBD2 as D (6 bases). CDR1 is LGHDT and CDR2 is YNNKEL in the germline V gene (reference sequence). CDR3 length: 16 amino acids. The CDR3 bases are TGTGTCAGCAGCCAAGACCTATTGGGGGGTGGAGAGACCCAGTACTTC. Encoded protein: CVSSQDLLGGGETQYF.

J is TRBJ2-3 and V is TRBV6-5; TRBD2 aligns across 7 bases. The CDR3 contains 14 residues. The germline V gene has CDR1 MNHEY and CDR2 SVGAGI. V gave up 6 bases and J gave up 2 bases; unmatched junction bases: 5. This CDR3 is CASRRGRATDTQYF. CDR3 bases: TGTGCCAGCAGACGGGGGAGGGCCACAGATACGCAGTATTTT.

This clonotype was recorded many times. The chain combines TRBV7-3 with TRBJ2-2; the D gene is possibly TRBD1 (6 bases). Trimming removed 4 bases from V and 6 bases from J, with 12 bases in between. The CDR3 covers 14 residues. The germline gives CDR1 SGHTA, CDR2 FQGTGA. For the CDR3, the DNA is TGTGCCAGCAGCTCACAGGGTACATCCGGGGAGCTGTTTTTT. Translating it yields CASSSQGTSGELFF. The full variable domain, in which reference TRBV7-3 and TRBJ2-2 provide the parts outside the CDR3, is GAGVSQTPSNKVTEKGKYVELRCDPISGHTALYWYRQSLGQGPEFLIYFQGTGAADDSGLPNDRFFAVRPEGSVSTLKIQRTERGDSAVYLCASSSQGTSGELFFGEGSRLTVL.

At least ten counts were recorded for this clonotype. The genes are TRBV7-6 and TRBJ1-4; D might be TRBD1 (5 bases). This CDR3 contains 16 residues. Germline lookup yields CDR1 SGHVS and CDR2 FNYEAQ. V dropped 3 bases and J dropped 4 bases, with 15 bases sitting between them. The CDR3 nucleotides read TGTGCCAGCAGCTTGGGACCCGGGTCTGATAATGAAAAACTGTTTTTT. Encoded protein: CASSLGPGSDNEKLFF. Full variable domain (rest looked up from reference TRBV7-6 and TRBJ1-4): GAGVSQSPRYKVTKRGQDVALRCDPISGHVSLYWYRQALGQGPEFLTYFNYEAQQDKSGLPNDRFSAERPEGSISTLTIQRTEQRDSAMYRCASSLGPGSDNEKLFFGSGTQLSVL.

In its sample, this clonotype was seen many times. This sequence joins TRBV12-5 and TRBJ1-3; D not certain. The germline V gene encodes CDR1 LGHNT and CDR2 FRNRAP. V was trimmed by 5 bases and J by 3 bases, leaving 5 bases between them. The CDR3 extends over 12 amino acids. Written as DNA, the CDR3 is TGTGCTAGTGGTCCGAATGGAAACACCATATATTTT. Translating it yields CASGPNGNTIYF.

In its sample, this clonotype is medium-sized. The chain links TRBV7-8 to TRBJ1-5; TRBD1 agrees at 7 bases. The length of the CDR3 is 13 residues. Unmatched junction bases numbered 6, after V lost 5 bases and J lost 8 bases. The germline CDR1 and CDR2 sequences are SGHVS and FQNEAQ. The CDR3 protein is CASSPQGLKPQHF. In nucleotides, the CDR3 is TGTGCCAGCAGCCCACAGGGGTTGAAGCCCCAGCATTTT. The variable domain in full, completed from reference TRBV7-8 and TRBJ1-5, reads GAGVSQSPRYKVAKRGQDVALRCDPISGHVSLFWYQQALGQGPEFLTYFQNEAQLDKSGLPSDRFFAERPEGSVSTLKIQRTQQEDSAVYLCASSPQGLKPQHFGDGTRLSIL.